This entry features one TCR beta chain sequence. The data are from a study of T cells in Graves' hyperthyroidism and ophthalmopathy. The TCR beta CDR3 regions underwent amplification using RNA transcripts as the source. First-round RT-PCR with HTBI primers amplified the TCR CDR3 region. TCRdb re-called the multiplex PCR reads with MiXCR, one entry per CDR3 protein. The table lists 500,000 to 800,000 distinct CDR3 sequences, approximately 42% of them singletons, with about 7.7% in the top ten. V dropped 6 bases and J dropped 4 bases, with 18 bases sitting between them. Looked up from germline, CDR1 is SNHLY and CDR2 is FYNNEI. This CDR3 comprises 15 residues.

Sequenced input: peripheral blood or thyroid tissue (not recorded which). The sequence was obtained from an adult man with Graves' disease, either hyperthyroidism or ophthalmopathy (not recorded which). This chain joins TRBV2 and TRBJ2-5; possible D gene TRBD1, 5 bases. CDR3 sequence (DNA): TGTGCCAGCAGCCAAGTAGGGGTTGTAAGAGAGACCCAGTACTTC. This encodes CASSQVGVVRETQYF.